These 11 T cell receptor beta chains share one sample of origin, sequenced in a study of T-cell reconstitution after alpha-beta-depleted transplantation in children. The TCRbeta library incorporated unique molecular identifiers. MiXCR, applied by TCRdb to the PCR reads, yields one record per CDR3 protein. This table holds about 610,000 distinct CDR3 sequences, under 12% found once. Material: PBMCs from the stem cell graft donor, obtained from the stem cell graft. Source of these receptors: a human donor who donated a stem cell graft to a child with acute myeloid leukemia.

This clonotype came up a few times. The CDR3 DNA follows: TGTGCCAGCAGCCAGGGTCCCCCCCGACTAGTAACGGGCGACGAGCAGTACTTC. Translation gives CASSQGPPRLVTGDEQYF. The chain links TRBV4-2 to TRBJ2-7; a possible D gene is TRBD2 (6 bases). The ends were cut back, 3 bases at V and 5 bases at J, with 26 bases in the middle. Germline CDR1 is LGHNA and CDR2 is YNFKEQ. The CDR3 is 18 amino acids.

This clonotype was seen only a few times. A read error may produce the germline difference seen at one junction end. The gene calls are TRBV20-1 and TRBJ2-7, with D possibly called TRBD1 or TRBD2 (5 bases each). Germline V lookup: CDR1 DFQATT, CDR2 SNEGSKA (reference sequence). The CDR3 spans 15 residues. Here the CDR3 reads CCATYPGTASYEQYF. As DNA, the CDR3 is TGCTGTGCGACTTACCCCGGGACGGCCTCCTACGAGCAGTACTTC.

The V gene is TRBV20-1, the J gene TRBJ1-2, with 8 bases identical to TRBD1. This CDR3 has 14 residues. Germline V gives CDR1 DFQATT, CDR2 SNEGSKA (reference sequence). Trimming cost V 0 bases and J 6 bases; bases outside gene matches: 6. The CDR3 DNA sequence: TGCAGTGCTAGAGATCGTCGCAGGGGGCATGGCTACACCTTC. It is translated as CSARDRRRGHGYTF.

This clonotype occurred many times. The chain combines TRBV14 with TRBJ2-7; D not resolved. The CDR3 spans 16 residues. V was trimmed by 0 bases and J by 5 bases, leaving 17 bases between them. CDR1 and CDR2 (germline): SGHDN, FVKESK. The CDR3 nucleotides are TGTGCCAGCAGCCAAGATCTGTCGTACAGTATCCACGAGCAGTACTTC. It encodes CASSQDLSYSIHEQYF.

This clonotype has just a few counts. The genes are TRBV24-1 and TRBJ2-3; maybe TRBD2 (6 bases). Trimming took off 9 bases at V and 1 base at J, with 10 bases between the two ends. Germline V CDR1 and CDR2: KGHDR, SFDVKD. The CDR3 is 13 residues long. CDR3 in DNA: TGTGCCACCGGAGGGGCGGGCACAGATACGCAGTATTTT. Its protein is CATGGAGTDTQYF.

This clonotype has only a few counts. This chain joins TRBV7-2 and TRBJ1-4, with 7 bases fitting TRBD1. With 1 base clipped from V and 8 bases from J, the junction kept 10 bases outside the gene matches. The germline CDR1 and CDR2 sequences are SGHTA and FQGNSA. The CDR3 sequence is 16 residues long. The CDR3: CASSLGVGRGVEKLFF. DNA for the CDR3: TGTGCCAGCAGCTTAGGGGTGGGCAGGGGGGTAGAAAAACTGTTTTTT.

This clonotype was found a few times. The CDR3 spells CASSLGTTSRGTQMNNEQFF. DNA of the CDR3: TGTGCCAGCAGCTTAGGGACGACCTCGCGCGGGACTCAAATGAACAATGAGCAGTTCTTC. The rearrangement links TRBV11-2 to TRBJ2-1, with a weak D call TRBD2 (6 bases). V lost 1 base to trimming and J lost 5 bases, with 27 bases between them. This CDR3 comprises 20 residues. CDR1 and CDR2 from the germline V gene are SGHAT and FQNNGV.

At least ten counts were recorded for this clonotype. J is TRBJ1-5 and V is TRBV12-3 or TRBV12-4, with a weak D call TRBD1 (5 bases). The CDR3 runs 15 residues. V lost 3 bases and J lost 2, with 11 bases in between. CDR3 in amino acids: CASSFRQGGNQPQHF. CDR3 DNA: TGTGCCAGCAGTTTTCGTCAGGGCGGCAATCAGCCCCAGCATTTT.

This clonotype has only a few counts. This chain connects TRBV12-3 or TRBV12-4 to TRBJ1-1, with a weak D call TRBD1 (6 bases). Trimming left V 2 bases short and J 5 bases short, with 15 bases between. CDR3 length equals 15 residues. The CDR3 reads CASSLRPGAPTEAFF. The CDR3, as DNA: TGTGCCAGCAGTTTACGGCCGGGGGCGCCTACTGAAGCTTTCTTT.

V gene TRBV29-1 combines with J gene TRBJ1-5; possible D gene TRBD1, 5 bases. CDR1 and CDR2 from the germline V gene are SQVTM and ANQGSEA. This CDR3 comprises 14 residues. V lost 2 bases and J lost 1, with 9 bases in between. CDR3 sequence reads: CSVESGYSNQPQHF. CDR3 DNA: TGCAGCGTTGAATCAGGGTACAGCAATCAGCCCCAGCATTTT.

In nucleotides, the CDR3 is TGTGCCAGCAGCCACCAGACAGGGCCGCGGGGCTACACCTTC. Translated: CASSHQTGPRGYTF. The chain uses TRBV3-1 and TRBJ1-2, with 7 bases that match TRBD1. Germline CDR1 and CDR2: LGHDT and YNNKEL (reference sequence). The V gene end was trimmed by 3 bases and the J gene end by 8 bases; junction bases not matched to a gene: 9. The CDR3 is 14 residues long.